The 6 T cell receptor beta chains given below trace back to one sample, sequenced in a study of blood T cell repertoires in COVID-19. Profiling relied on immunoSEQ multiplex PCR, and the TCRdb table lists in-frame clones only, not all of them. The sample consists of 50,000 to 65,000 clones, about four fifths of them appearing once. Sample: peripheral blood. The receptors derive from a woman aged 55 to 70 with acute or convalescent COVID-19.

The gene calls are TRBV5-5 and TRBJ1-2, with 9 bases lining up with TRBD1. This CDR3 contains 15 residues. V lost 4 bases, J lost 2 bases, and 6 bases stayed unmatched. Per germline, CDR1 SGHKS and CDR2 YYEKEE (reference sequence). CDR3 nucleotides: TGTGCCAGCAGCCCGGCGGGGACAGGGAACTATGGCTACACCTTC. It specifies CASSPAGTGNYGYTF.

The J gene is TRBJ2-3, the V gene TRBV5-4; 11 bases are a match to TRBD2. V gave up 4 bases and J gave up 8 bases; unmatched junction bases: 6. The CDR3 has 14 residues. In germline, CDR1 is SGHNT, CDR2 YYREEE (reference sequence). Here the CDR3 DNA reads TGTGCCAGCAGCCCTACTAGCGGGAGTTTTACGCAGTATTTT. This gives the protein CASSPTSGSFTQYF.

J is TRBJ1-5 and V is TRBV28, with D possibly being TRBD1 (6 bases). Deletions cut 7 bases from V and 4 bases from J, with 11 bases between. The V gene's germline CDR1 is MDHEN and CDR2 SYDVKM. This CDR3 contains 13 residues. CDR3 nucleotide sequence: TGTGCCAGCATTACGCAGGGGAATCAGCCCCAGCATTTT. Translating it yields CASITQGNQPQHF.

The V and J genes are TRBV9 and TRBJ2-5; the match to TRBD2 covers 12 bases. The V and J ends lost 0 bases and 4 bases, in that order; junction bases with no gene match: 7. This CDR3 comprises 17 residues. CDR1 is SGDLS and CDR2 is YYNGEE in the germline V gene. The CDR3 spells CASSVGASGGARETQYF. In DNA form, the CDR3 reads TGTGCCAGCAGCGTAGGGGCTAGCGGGGGGGCCAGAGAGACCCAGTACTTC.

V gene TRBV6-1 combines with J gene TRBJ2-7; possible D gene TRBD2, 6 bases. The CDR3 has 16 residues. Per the germline V gene, CDR1 is MNHNS and CDR2 is SASEGT. With 2 bases removed from V and 5 bases from J, the gap between germline ends came to 19 bases. CDR3 region: CASSEQLAGNRHEQYF. In DNA, the CDR3 is TGTGCCAGCAGTGAACAACTTGCGGGGAACCGGCACGAGCAGTACTTC.

V is TRBV5-8 and J is TRBJ2-5, with TRBD2 identical over 15 bases. Looked up from germline, CDR1 is SGHTS and CDR2 is YDEGEE. V lost 3 bases to trimming and J lost 5 bases; unmatched junction nucleotides: 5. The CDR3 consists of 16 residues. CDR3 in amino acids: CASSSGTSGGSETQYF. CDR3 nucleotides: TGTGCCAGCAGCTCCGGGACTAGCGGGGGGTCCGAGACCCAGTACTTC. Using reference TRBV5-8 and TRBJ2-5 for the parts outside the CDR3, the full variable domain is EAGVTQSPTHLIKTRGQQATLRCSPISGHTSVYWYQQALGLGLQFLLWYDEGEERNRGNFPPRFSGRQFPNYSSELNVNALELEDSALYLCASSSGTSGGSETQYFGPGTRLLVL.